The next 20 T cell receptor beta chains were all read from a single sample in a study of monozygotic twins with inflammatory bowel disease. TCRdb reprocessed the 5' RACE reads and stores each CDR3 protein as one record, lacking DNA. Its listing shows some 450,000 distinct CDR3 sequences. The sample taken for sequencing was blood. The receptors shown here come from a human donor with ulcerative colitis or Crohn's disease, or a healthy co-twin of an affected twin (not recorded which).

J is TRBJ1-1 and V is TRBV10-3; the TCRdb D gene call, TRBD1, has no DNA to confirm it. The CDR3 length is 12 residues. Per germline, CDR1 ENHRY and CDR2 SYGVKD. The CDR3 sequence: CATATGNTEAFF.

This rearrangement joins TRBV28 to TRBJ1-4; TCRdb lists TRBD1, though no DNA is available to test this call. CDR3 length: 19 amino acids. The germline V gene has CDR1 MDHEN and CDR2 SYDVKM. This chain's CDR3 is CASSSLPGQSGGSNEKLFF.

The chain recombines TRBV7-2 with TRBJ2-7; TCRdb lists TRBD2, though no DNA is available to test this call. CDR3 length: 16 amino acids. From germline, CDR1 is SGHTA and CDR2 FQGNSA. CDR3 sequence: CASSPRASGSGPEQYF.

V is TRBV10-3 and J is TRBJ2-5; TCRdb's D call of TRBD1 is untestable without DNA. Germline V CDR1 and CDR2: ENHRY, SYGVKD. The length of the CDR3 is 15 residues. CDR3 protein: CAISDVGEGSETQYF.

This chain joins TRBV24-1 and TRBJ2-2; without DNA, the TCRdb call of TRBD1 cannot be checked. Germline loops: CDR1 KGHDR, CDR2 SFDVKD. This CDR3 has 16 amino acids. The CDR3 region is CATSDTGGFDTGELFF.

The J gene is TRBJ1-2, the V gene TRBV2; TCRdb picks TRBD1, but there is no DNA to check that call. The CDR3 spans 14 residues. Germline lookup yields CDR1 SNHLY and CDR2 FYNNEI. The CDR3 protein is CASSPGQGVGGYTF. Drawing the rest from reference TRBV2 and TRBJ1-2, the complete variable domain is EPEVTQTPSHQVTQMGQEVILRCVPISNHLYFYWYRQILGQKVEFLVSFYNNEISEKSEIFDDQFSVERPDGSNFTLKIRSTKLEDSAMYFCASSPGQGVGGYTFGSGTRLTVV.

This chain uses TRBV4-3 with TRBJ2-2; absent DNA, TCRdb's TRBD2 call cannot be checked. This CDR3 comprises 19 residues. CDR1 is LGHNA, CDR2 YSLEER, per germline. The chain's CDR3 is CASSQGLSRGQGLAGELFF.

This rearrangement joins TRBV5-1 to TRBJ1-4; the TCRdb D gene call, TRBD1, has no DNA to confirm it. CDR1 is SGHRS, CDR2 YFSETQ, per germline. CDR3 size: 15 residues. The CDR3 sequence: CASSLVQGNNEKLFF.

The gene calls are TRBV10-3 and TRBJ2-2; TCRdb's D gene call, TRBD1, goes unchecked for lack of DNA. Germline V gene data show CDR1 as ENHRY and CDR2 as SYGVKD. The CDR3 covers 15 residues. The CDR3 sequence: CAISSGTGVTGELFF.

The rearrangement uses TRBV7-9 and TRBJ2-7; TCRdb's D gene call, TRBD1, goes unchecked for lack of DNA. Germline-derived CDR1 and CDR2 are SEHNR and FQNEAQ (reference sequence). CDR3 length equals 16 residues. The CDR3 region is CASSSIVGQGINEQYF.

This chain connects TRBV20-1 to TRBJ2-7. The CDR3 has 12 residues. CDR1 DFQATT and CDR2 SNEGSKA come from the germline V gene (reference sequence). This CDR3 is CSARWLSYEQYF.

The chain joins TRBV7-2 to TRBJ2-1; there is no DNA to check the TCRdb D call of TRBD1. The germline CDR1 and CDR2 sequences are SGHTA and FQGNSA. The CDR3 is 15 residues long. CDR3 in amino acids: CASRQSRDPYNEQFF.

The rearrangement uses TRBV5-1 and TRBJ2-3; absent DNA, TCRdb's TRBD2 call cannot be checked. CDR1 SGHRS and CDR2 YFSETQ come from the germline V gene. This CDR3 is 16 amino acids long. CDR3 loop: CASSLVTSGGTDTQYF.

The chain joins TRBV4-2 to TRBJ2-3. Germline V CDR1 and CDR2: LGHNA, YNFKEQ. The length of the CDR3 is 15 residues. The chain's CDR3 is CASSHTSASTDTQYF.

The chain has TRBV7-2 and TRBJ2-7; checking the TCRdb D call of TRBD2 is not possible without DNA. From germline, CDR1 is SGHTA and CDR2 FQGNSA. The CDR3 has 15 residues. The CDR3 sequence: CASSLATSGSGEQYF. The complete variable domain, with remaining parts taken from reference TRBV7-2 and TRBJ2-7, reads GAGVSQSPSNKVTEKGKDVELRCDPISGHTALYWYRQSLGQGLEFLIYFQGNSAPDKSGLPSDRFSAERTGGSVSTLTIQRTQQEDSAVYLCASSLATSGSGEQYFGPGTRLTVT.

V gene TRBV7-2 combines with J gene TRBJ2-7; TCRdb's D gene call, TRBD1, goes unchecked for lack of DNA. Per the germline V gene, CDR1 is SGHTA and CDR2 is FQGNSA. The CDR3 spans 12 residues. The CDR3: CASSPQGKEQYF.

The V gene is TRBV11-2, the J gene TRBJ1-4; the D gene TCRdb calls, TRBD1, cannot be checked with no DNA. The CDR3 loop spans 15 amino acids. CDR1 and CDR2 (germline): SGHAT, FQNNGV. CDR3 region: CASSSRQNSNEKLFF.

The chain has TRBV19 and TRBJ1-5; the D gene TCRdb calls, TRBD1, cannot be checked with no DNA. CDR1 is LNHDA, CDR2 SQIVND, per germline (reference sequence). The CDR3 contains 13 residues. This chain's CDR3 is CASSTGSNQPQHF.

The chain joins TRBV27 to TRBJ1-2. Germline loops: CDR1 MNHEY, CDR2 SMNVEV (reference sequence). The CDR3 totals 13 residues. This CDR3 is CASSLMWGYGYTF.

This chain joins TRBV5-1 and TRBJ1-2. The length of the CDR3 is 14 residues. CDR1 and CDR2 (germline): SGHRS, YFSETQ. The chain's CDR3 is CASSAYMDSGGYTF. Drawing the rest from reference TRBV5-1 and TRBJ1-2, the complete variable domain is KAGVTQTPRYLIKTRGQQVTLSCSPISGHRSVSWYQQTPGQGLQFLFEYFSETQRNKGNFPGRFSGRQFSNSRSEMNVSTLELGDSALYLCASSAYMDSGGYTFGSGTRLTVV.